One sample yielded the 10 T cell receptor beta chains listed below, sequenced in a study of blood T cell repertoires in COVID-19. Data came from immunoSEQ multiplex PCR; TCRdb stores just in-frame clones and leaves some out. The table lists around 400,000 clones, 80% to 90% of them singletons. The sequenced material came from peripheral blood. The receptors shown here come from a woman aged 60 to 75 with COVID-19, enrolled during active disease.

The V call is TRBV2, the J call TRBJ1-5; a weak D match, TRBD1 (6 bases). This CDR3 is built from 15 residues. Trimming took off 11 bases at V and 0 bases at J, with 17 bases between the two ends. Germline lookup yields CDR1 SNHLY and CDR2 FYNNEI. For the CDR3, the DNA is TGTGCCGCCGGCGGGGGGGCAGGTAGCAATCAGCCCCAGCATTTT. Amino acid sequence: CAAGGGAGSNQPQHF.

This clone was seen only once. The chain couples TRBV3-1 (or the pseudogene TRBV3-2) to TRBJ1-2; a weak D match, TRBD1 (5 bases). Looked up from germline, CDR1 is LGHDT and CDR2 is YNNKEL (reference sequence). V was shortened by 3 bases and J by 4 bases, with 9 bases between the two germline ends. CDR3 length: 13 residues. The CDR3 region has the DNA TGTGCCAGCAGCCAGCCGGACACCTATGGCTACACCTTC. This encodes CASSQPDTYGYTF.

V gene TRBV27 combines with J gene TRBJ1-2; 8 nucleotides line up with TRBD1. Germline assignment: CDR1 MNHEY and CDR2 SMNVEV (reference sequence). J was trimmed by 5 bases and V by 4 bases; bases with no gene match: 12. The length of the CDR3 is 16 residues. The CDR3 region has the DNA TGTGCCAGCAGTTCTTGGGGGGCAGGGGGCAGTTATGGCTACACCTTC. It encodes CASSSWGAGGSYGYTF.

The genes are TRBV28 and TRBJ1-1; 7 bases are a match to TRBD1. J was trimmed by 4 bases and V by 6 bases; bases with no gene match: 8. CDR1 is MDHEN, CDR2 SYDVKM, per germline. The CDR3 has 14 residues. The CDR3 nucleotides read TGTGCCAGCAGAAATCCAGGGGGGACCACTGAAGCTTTCTTT. The encoded protein is CASRNPGGTTEAFF. The full variable domain, in which reference TRBV28 and TRBJ1-1 provide the parts outside the CDR3, is DVKVTQSSRYLVKRTGEKVFLECVQDMDHENMFWYRQDPGLGLRLIYFSYDVKMKEKGDIPEGYSVSREKKERFSLILESASTNQTSMYLCASRNPGGTTEAFFGQGTRLTVV.

The chain uses TRBV7-3 and TRBJ2-6; D ambiguous. V was trimmed by 0 bases and J by 2 bases, leaving 5 bases between them. From germline, CDR1 is SGHTA and CDR2 FQGTGA. The CDR3 runs to 15 residues. CDR3 DNA: TGTGCCAGCAGCTTAACCTTAGCTGGGGCCAACGTCCTGACTTTC. It specifies CASSLTLAGANVLTF.

For the CDR3, the DNA is TGTGCCAGCAGCTTGAACCCGACTGGGGATACGCAGTATTTT. Translating gives CASSLNPTGDTQYF. The V call is TRBV7-3, the J call TRBJ2-3; D is ambiguous. The germline V gene has CDR1 SGHTA and CDR2 FQGTGA. There are 14 residues in the CDR3. Trimming removed 3 bases from V and 6 bases from J, with 13 bases in between.

The V call is TRBV2, the J call TRBJ2-7; D is uncertain. V was cut by 6 bases and J by 5 bases, with 8 bases left in between. This CDR3 region has 11 residues. Germline V lookup: CDR1 SNHLY, CDR2 FYNNEI. The DNA of the CDR3 is TGTGCCAGCAGGGCTTTCGACGAGCAGTACTTC. It yields the protein CASRAFDEQYF.

The CDR3 coding sequence is TGTGCCAGCAGCTTGGGGACCGGGACAGTTATATACGAGCAGTACTTC. Protein product: CASSLGTGTVIYEQYF. This rearrangement joins TRBV5-5 to TRBJ2-7; 7 bases agree with TRBD1. V was clipped by 0 bases and J by 4 bases; unmatched bases: 10. Germline V gene lookup returns CDR1 SGHKS and CDR2 YYEKEE (reference sequence). The CDR3 runs to 16 residues. The full variable domain, its missing parts supplied by reference TRBV5-5 and TRBJ2-7, is DAGVTQSPTHLIKTRGQQVTLRCSPISGHKSVSWYQQVLGQGPQFIFQYYEKEERGRGNFPDRFSARQFPNYSSELNVNALLLGDSALYLCASSLGTGTVIYEQYFGPGTRLTVT.

The rearrangement joins TRBV19 to TRBJ2-1; 7 bases agree with TRBD2. The CDR3 extends over 15 amino acids. V gave up 7 bases and J gave up 5 bases; unmatched junction bases: 11. The germline V gene encodes CDR1 LNHDA and CDR2 SQIVND (reference sequence). The CDR3 DNA is TGTGCCAGTACGCTTAGTGGCGGGGGAAACAATGAGCAGTTCTTC. Translated: CASTLSGGGNNEQFF.

This clone came up a few times. The chain has TRBV28 and TRBJ1-2; D perhaps matches TRBD1 (5 bases). The V end was cut by 3 bases, the J end by 4 bases, with 12 bases between. This CDR3 has 14 amino acids. Germline values: CDR1 MDHEN, CDR2 SYDVKM. The CDR3 sequence is CASSLPGQGYGYTF. CDR3 DNA sequence: TGTGCCAGCAGTTTGCCTGGGCAGGGCTATGGCTACACCTTC.